Following are 5 T cell receptor beta chains from one sample sequenced in a study of Graves' ophthalmopathy and Graves' hyperthyroidism. Amplified TCR beta CDR3 regions were obtained using RNA transcripts as template. Second-round multiplex PCR came after first-round RT-PCR with HTBI primers. Each CDR3 protein is one row after TCRdb ran MiXCR on the multiplex PCR reads. Counted here are about 400,000 distinct CDR3 sequences, roughly 14% occurring once; the ten biggest clones make up approximately 7%. Sequencing was performed on peripheral blood. The receptors shown here come from a woman aged 18 to 35 with stable Graves' hyperthyroidism.

Ten or more counts support this clonotype. The gene calls are TRBV6-2 or TRBV6-3 and TRBJ2-5; a possible D gene is TRBD1 (6 bases). This CDR3 spans 14 amino acids. V was shortened by 5 bases and J by 4 bases, with 14 bases between the two germline ends. CDR1 MNHEY and CDR2 SVGEGT come from the germline V gene. For the CDR3, the DNA is TGTGCCAGCAGTCCCGAAGGGGGAAGAGAGACCCAGTACTTC. It yields the protein CASSPEGGRETQYF.

This clonotype was recorded many times. This chain joins TRBV6-5 and TRBJ2-5, with 7 bases that match TRBD1. This CDR3 region has 15 residues. CDR1 is MNHEY, CDR2 SVGAGI, per germline. J lost 1 base, V lost 5 bases, and 7 bases had no gene match. The CDR3, as DNA: TGTGCCAGCAGTAACTTAGGACAGGCCCAAGAGACCCAGTACTTC. It encodes CASSNLGQAQETQYF.

With respect to this clonotype: This may arise from a read error, as a much more abundant clone is one base away. This chain connects TRBV20-1 to TRBJ2-5, with 7 bases identical to TRBD1. This CDR3 is 13 amino acids long. Per the germline V gene, CDR1 is DFQATT and CDR2 is SNEGSKA (reference sequence). The CDR3 coding sequence is TGCAGTGCATCCACAGGGGTTCAAGAGACCCGGTACTTC. It translates to CSASTGVQETRYF.

This clonotype was detected ten times or more. The chain carries TRBV5-5 and TRBJ2-2; the D is unclear. The germline gives CDR1 SGHKS, CDR2 YYEKEE (reference sequence). With 2 bases removed from V and 5 bases from J, the gap between germline ends came to 7 bases. The CDR3 consists of 13 residues. CDR3 bases: TGTGCCAGCAGCTTCCTGGGGACCGGGGAGCTGTTTTTT. It yields the protein CASSFLGTGELFF.

The V gene is TRBV25-1, the J gene TRBJ1-2; TRBD1 matches at 9 bases. This CDR3 is built from 14 residues. Germline values: CDR1 MGHDK, CDR2 SYGVNS. V lost 2 bases, J lost 7 bases, and 5 bases stayed unmatched. The CDR3 region is CASSEGTGRSGYTF. The DNA for the CDR3 is TGTGCCAGCAGTGAAGGGACAGGGCGGTCTGGCTACACCTTC.